Below, 10 T cell receptor beta chains from the same sample are listed, as sequenced in a study of tumor-infiltrating lymphocytes in glioblastoma multiforme. TCR beta libraries were built from RNA through three nested multiplex PCR rounds using modified ARM-PCR. Each CDR3 protein is one row after TCRdb ran MiXCR on the multiplex PCR reads. The repertoire includes 15,000 to 20,000 distinct CDR3 sequences, roughly 64% of them detected once, and 15% to 20% sits in the top ten. Input material: peripheral blood. The receptors stem from a male donor with glioblastoma.

This rearrangement joins TRBV11-2 to TRBJ2-5; 8 nucleotides align to TRBD2. Germline V gene lookup returns CDR1 SGHAT and CDR2 FQNNGV. The CDR3 covers 17 residues. Trimming cost V 3 bases and J 6 bases; bases outside gene matches: 15. Written as DNA, the CDR3 is TGTGCCAGCAGCTTGGGACTAACGGGGGGGCCAGTAAAGACCCAGTACTTC. Encoded protein: CASSLGLTGGPVKTQYF.

This clonotype has just one count. A much larger clone lies one base from this, so it may be a read error. The chain uses TRBV7-9 and TRBJ2-7, with D hard to call. The V gene's germline CDR1 is SEHNR and CDR2 FQNEAQ (reference sequence). This CDR3 has 12 residues. The CDR3 region has the DNA TGTGCCAGCAGCTTAGATTCGGGCGAGCAGCACTTC. It is translated as CASSLDSGEQHF.

This chain connects TRBV20-1 to TRBJ2-1; D perhaps matches TRBD1 (6 bases). CDR3 length equals 14 residues. Germline CDR1 is DFQATT and CDR2 is SNEGSKA (reference sequence). V dropped 0 bases and J dropped 14 bases, with 20 bases sitting between them. CDR3 nucleotide sequence: TGCAGTGCTAGAGATGAACAGGGAATAGGGGAGAAGTTCTTC. It specifies CSARDEQGIGEKFF.

The J gene is TRBJ2-6, the V gene TRBV10-3; D is ambiguous. Trimming cost V 11 bases and J 2 bases, with 7 bases left between them. The germline V gene has CDR1 ENHRY and CDR2 SYGVKD. CDR3 size: 12 residues. The CDR3 sequence: CAASPGANVLTF. The CDR3 nucleotides are TGTGCCGCCTCCCCTGGGGCCAACGTCCTGACTTTC.

This clonotype has only a few counts. It may be a read error: a sequence one base away is much more abundant. This chain uses TRBV4-1 with TRBJ2-7; D might be TRBD2 (5 bases). The germline CDR1 and CDR2 sequences are MGHRA and YSYEKL. The length of the CDR3 is 14 residues. CDR3 in amino acids: CASSQGELAYVQYF. Here the CDR3 DNA reads TGCGCCAGCAGCCAAGGGGAGTTGGCCTACGTGCAGTACTTC.

The table lists this clonotype with many counts. The gene calls are TRBV11-2 and TRBJ2-2; D is unresolved. The CDR3 contains 14 residues. CDR1 SGHAT and CDR2 FQNNGV come from the germline V gene. With 0 bases removed from V and 4 bases from J, the gap between germline ends came to 6 bases. CDR3 DNA sequence: TGTGCCAGCAGCTTAGATCTCGTCACCGGGGAGCTGTTTTTT. This codes for CASSLDLVTGELFF.

The chain carries TRBV11-2 and TRBJ1-1; D ambiguous. CDR3 size: 15 residues. The germline gives CDR1 SGHAT, CDR2 FQNNGV. V lost 2 bases and J 5 bases, leaving 15 bases between the germline ends. DNA of the CDR3: TGTGCCAGCAGCTTAATGTCGGCATGGATAACTGAAGCTTTCTTT. This gives the protein CASSLMSAWITEAFF.

Details on this clonotype: It is likely a read error, because the conserved phenylalanine at the end of the CDR3 is missing. This chain joins TRBV20-1 and TRBJ1-1; tentatively, D is TRBD1 (5 bases). Looked up from germline, CDR1 is DFQATT and CDR2 is SNEGSKA (reference sequence). CDR3 length: 15 amino acids. The CDR3 region is CRARAGLEGDTEAFL. DNA for the CDR3: TGCAGAGCTAGAGCAGGGCTGGAAGGTGACACTGAAGCTTTCCTT.

This clonotype was seen many times. The chain combines TRBV7-8 with TRBJ1-1, with 8 bases identical to TRBD1. Per germline, CDR1 SGHVS and CDR2 FQNEAQ. V lost 5 bases, J lost 4 bases, and 6 bases stayed unmatched. This CDR3 is built from 14 residues. CDR3 DNA sequence: TGTGCCAGCAGCCATCGGGACAGGTTCACTGAAGCTTTCTTT. Amino acid sequence: CASSHRDRFTEAFF.

This clonotype was seen many times. The chain carries TRBV20-1 and TRBJ1-2; weak D call: TRBD1 (5 bases). V shed 0 bases and J shed 5 bases, with 13 bases lying between them. CDR3 length: 14 residues. From germline, CDR1 is DFQATT and CDR2 SNEGSKA (reference sequence). In DNA form, the CDR3 reads TGCAGTGCTAGAGATTACGCCCAGGGTTATGGCTACACCTTC. Translating gives CSARDYAQGYGYTF.